Sequencing of this T cell receptor (beta chain) was carried out in a study of blood T cell repertoires in COVID-19. Study-wide context: Italy, Spain and the United States were the sources of the convalescent and acute COVID-19 samples. In each case, the material was cDNA or gDNA derived from T cells, B-cell-depleted T cells, or PBMCs.

Here immunoSEQ multiplex PCR was the method, and the copy in TCRdb shows in-frame clones only, minus some. The sample lists 130,000 or so clones, approximately 83% occurring once. Trimming pared 8 bases from V and 1 base from J, leaving 7 bases between. CDR3 length: 12 amino acids. Germline V gene lookup returns CDR1 LGHDT and CDR2 YNNKEL (reference sequence). Participants were aged 18 to 89 years from roughly 26 US areas. Symptom resolution, clearance, or two negative PCRs marked the recovered donors of Cohort 3. Sequencing was carried out using PBMCs or T cells enriched from blood (not recorded which). The clonotype comes from a man aged 45-65 years who had recovered from COVID-19. This chain links TRBV3-1 (or the pseudogene TRBV3-2) with TRBJ2-3; D unresolved. Here the CDR3 DNA reads TGTGCCAGCGGGCCGGGCACAGATACGCAGTATTTT. This encodes CASGPGTDTQYF.